The 25 T cell receptor beta chains below come from one sample, sequenced in a study of blood T cell repertoires in COVID-19. Profiling relied on immunoSEQ multiplex PCR, and the TCRdb table lists in-frame clones only, not all of them. In the table there are about 210,000 clones, approximately 86% of which are singletons. Sample: PBMCs or T cells enriched from blood (not recorded which). Every receptor here comes from a man between 18 and 35 years old with acute COVID-19.

This chain links TRBV27 with TRBJ2-5; TRBD1 matches 7 bases. The V segment lost 6 bases and the J segment 3 bases; nucleotides outside the gene matches: 10. Germline V gene data show CDR1 as MNHEY and CDR2 as SMNVEV (reference sequence). This CDR3 is 15 amino acids long. CDR3 DNA sequence: TGTGCCAGCAGACTAACAGGGGTGGGGAAAGAGACCCAGTACTTC. As protein: CASRLTGVGKETQYF.

Of note for this clone: The identical CDR3 is also encoded by other nucleotide sequences in the sample. DNA of the CDR3: TGTGCCAGCAGCTTAGGGGCTACTAATGAAAAACTGTTTTTT. Its protein product is CASSLGATNEKLFF. V is TRBV7-2 and J is TRBJ1-4; D call uncertain. V gave up 1 base and J gave up 2 bases, with 5 bases separating them. Germline CDR1 is SGHTA and CDR2 is FQGNSA. The CDR3 spans 14 residues.

The chain uses TRBV7-2 and TRBJ2-1, with 9 bases fitting TRBD1. The CDR3 is 15 amino acids. The germline gives CDR1 SGHTA, CDR2 FQGNSA. V shed 6 bases and J 2 bases; nucleotides not matched to a gene: 5. CDR3 coding DNA: TGTGCCAGCAGAGGGGGGACAGGGACCTACAATGAGCAGTTCTTC. This gives the protein CASRGGTGTYNEQFF.

The table lists this clone with a count of one. The J gene is TRBJ1-6, the V gene TRBV3-1 (or the pseudogene TRBV3-2); D gene uncertain. This CDR3 spans 14 amino acids. CDR1 and CDR2 (germline): LGHDT, YNNKEL (reference sequence). Trimming pared 1 base from V and 6 bases from J, leaving 7 bases between. The CDR3: CASSQVRGNSPLHF. The CDR3 coding sequence is TGTGCCAGCAGCCAAGTCCGAGGTAATTCACCCCTCCACTTT.

V gene TRBV19 combines with J gene TRBJ1-5, with TRBD1 identical over 7 bases. Germline CDR1 LNHDA, CDR2 SQIVND (reference sequence). The CDR3 loop spans 13 amino acids. Trimming cost V 6 bases and J 4 bases; bases outside gene matches: 3. CDR3 nucleotide sequence: TGTGCCAGTAGGGGACAGTTGAATCAGCCCCAGCATTTT. The encoded protein is CASRGQLNQPQHF. Full variable domain (outside the CDR3, taken from reference TRBV19 and TRBJ1-5): DGGITQSPKYLFRKEGQNVTLSCEQNLNHDAMYWYRQDPGQGLRLIYYSQIVNDFQKGDIAEGYSVSREKKESFPLTVTSAQKNPTAFYLCASRGQLNQPQHFGDGTRLSIL.

This clone occurred once. The chain has TRBV27 and TRBJ2-7; D gene uncertain. The CDR3 sequence is 11 residues long. Germline V gene data show CDR1 as MNHEY and CDR2 as SMNVEV (reference sequence). Between the trimmed V and J ends, which lost 4 bases and 3 bases, there was a span of 4 bases. In DNA, the CDR3 is TGTGCCAGCAGTTCTATCTACGAGCAGTACTTC. Translation gives CASSSIYEQYF.

The chain links TRBV30 to TRBJ1-3; D possibly corresponds to TRBD1 (5 bases). This CDR3 spans 13 amino acids. The germline gives CDR1 GTSNPN, CDR2 SVGIG (reference sequence). CDR3 coding DNA: TGTGCAGGGGCAGGTCACTCTGGAAACACCATATATTTT. It encodes CAGAGHSGNTIYF.

This rearrangement joins TRBV10-3 to TRBJ2-7; 13 positions match TRBD2. Germline assignment: CDR1 ENHRY and CDR2 SYGVKD. Trimming removed 10 bases from V and 2 bases from J; junction bases left unmatched: 14. This CDR3 is built from 17 residues. CDR3 amino acids: CATNGGLAGALTYEQYF. The CDR3 nucleotides read TGTGCCACGAACGGAGGACTAGCGGGAGCCCTAACCTACGAGCAGTACTTC.

This chain joins TRBV11-3 and TRBJ1-1; a possible D gene is TRBD1 (6 bases). CDR1 is SGHNT, CDR2 YENEEA, per germline. V was pared by 0 bases and J by 4 bases, with 9 bases between. There are 14 residues in the CDR3. The CDR3 nucleotides read TGTGCCAGCAGCTTAGACGCAGGGGCCACTGAAGCTTTCTTT. This sequence encodes CASSLDAGATEAFF.

Here the CDR3 DNA reads TGTGCCAGCAGCATTAGGCCCGGGACAGGGATCTACGAGCAGTACTTC. Protein product: CASSIRPGTGIYEQYF. This rearrangement joins TRBV11-2 to TRBJ2-7; 9 bases match TRBD1. J was trimmed by 3 bases and V by 5 bases; bases with no gene match: 11. Germline V CDR1 and CDR2: SGHAT, FQNNGV. The CDR3 consists of 16 residues.

This chain connects TRBV4-2 to TRBJ1-5; D gene unclear. This CDR3 region has 14 residues. In germline, CDR1 is LGHNA, CDR2 YNFKEQ. V lost 1 base and J lost 6, with 10 bases in between. The CDR3 DNA follows: TGTGCCAGCAGCCAAGTAGGGAGCGGTCAGCCCCAGCATTTT. This encodes CASSQVGSGQPQHF.

The chain couples TRBV2 to TRBJ2-3; possibly TRBD2 for D (7 bases). Per the germline V gene, CDR1 is SNHLY and CDR2 is FYNNEI. CDR3 length: 15 amino acids. The germline V and J ends were trimmed by 6 bases and 5 bases, with 18 bases remaining between them. CDR3 in amino acids: CASRRGGGVEDTQYF. The CDR3 DNA reads TGTGCCAGCAGAAGGGGAGGGGGGGTTGAAGATACGCAGTATTTT. The full variable domain, completed using reference TRBV2 and TRBJ2-3, is EPEVTQTPSHQVTQMGQEVILRCVPISNHLYFYWYRQILGQKVEFLVSFYNNEISEKSEIFDDQFSVERPDGSNFTLKIRSTKLEDSAMYFCASRRGGGVEDTQYFGPGTRLTVL.

The V call is TRBV10-3, the J call TRBJ2-7, with 7 bases matching TRBD2. Germline V lookup: CDR1 ENHRY, CDR2 SYGVKD. Unmatched junction bases numbered 10, after V lost 11 bases and J lost 0 bases. The CDR3 runs 14 residues. DNA of the CDR3: TGTGCCGCCAGGGAGGGGTTGACCTCCTACGAGCAGTACTTC. Translated: CAAREGLTSYEQYF.

The chain links TRBV19 to TRBJ2-1, with D hard to call. There are 15 residues in the CDR3. Trimming pared 3 bases from V and 0 bases from J, leaving 9 bases between. The germline V gene has CDR1 LNHDA and CDR2 SQIVND (reference sequence). In nucleotides, the CDR3 is TGTGCCAGTAGTATCCCGCCCAGCTCCTACAATGAGCAGTTCTTC. Amino acids: CASSIPPSSYNEQFF.

The chain combines TRBV11-3 with TRBJ2-7; 11 positions match TRBD2. Unmatched junction bases numbered 5, after V lost 4 bases and J lost 0 bases. CDR3 size: 16 residues. Germline V CDR1 and CDR2: SGHNT, YENEEA. CDR3 bases: TGTGCCAGCAGCTCCAGGACTAGCGGGCCCTCCTACGAGCAGTACTTC. This codes for CASSSRTSGPSYEQYF.

The V gene is TRBV27, the J gene TRBJ2-7; a weak D match, TRBD1 (6 bases). V was cut by 4 bases and J by 1 base, with 20 bases left in between. CDR3 size: 17 residues. Germline V CDR1 and CDR2: MNHEY, SMNVEV (reference sequence). The CDR3 region is CASSSLSRDISSYEQYF. CDR3 in DNA: TGTGCCAGCAGTTCCCTATCCCGGGACATCTCGTCCTACGAGCAGTACTTC.

The chain uses TRBV4-1 and TRBJ1-3, with 9 positions matching TRBD1. Looked up from germline, CDR1 is MGHRA and CDR2 is YSYEKL. J gave up 6 bases and V 3 bases, and 6 bases lay outside the gene matches. This CDR3 has 15 amino acids. CDR3 amino acids: CASSQRGQGENTIYF. The CDR3 nucleotides are TGCGCCAGCAGCCAGAGGGGACAGGGTGAAAACACCATATATTTT.

The V gene is TRBV3-1 (or the pseudogene TRBV3-2), the J gene TRBJ2-7, with 7 bases lining up with TRBD1. Germline trimming cut 4 bases from V and 2 bases from J; bases unmatched to any gene: 8. The CDR3 has 15 residues. Germline V gives CDR1 LGHDT, CDR2 YNNKEL (reference sequence). The CDR3 DNA reads TGTGCCAGCAGCCCAGGGGGACAGTATCCCTACGAGCAGTACTTC. This translates into CASSPGGQYPYEQYF.

In the case of this clone: The identical CDR3 is also encoded by other nucleotide sequences in the sample. The V and J genes are TRBV19 and TRBJ1-2, with D possibly being TRBD1 (6 bases). There are 13 residues in the CDR3. V was clipped by 2 bases and J by 2 bases, with 6 bases between them. Germline V gene lookup returns CDR1 LNHDA and CDR2 SQIVND (reference sequence). CDR3 DNA sequence: TGTGCCAGTAGTATAACAGGGAACTATGGCTACACCTTC. This sequence encodes CASSITGNYGYTF. Combining the CDR3 with reference TRBV19 and TRBJ1-2 gives the whole variable domain DGGITQSPKYLFRKEGQNVTLSCEQNLNHDAMYWYRQDPGQGLRLIYYSQIVNDFQKGDIAEGYSVSREKKESFPLTVTSAQKNPTAFYLCASSITGNYGYTFGSGTRLTVV.

The genes are TRBV5-4 and TRBJ1-6; 8 positions match TRBD1. CDR3 length: 14 amino acids. CDR1 and CDR2 from the germline V gene are SGHNT and YYREEE (reference sequence). V lost 0 bases and J lost 9; bases outside the gene matches: 2. CDR3 sequence reads: CASSLGGQGSPLHF. The CDR3 DNA reads TGTGCCAGCAGCTTGGGAGGACAGGGTTCACCCCTCCACTTT. Full variable domain (rest looked up from reference TRBV5-4 and TRBJ1-6): ETGVTQSPTHLIKTRGQQVTLRCSSQSGHNTVSWYQQALGQGPQFIFQYYREEENGRGNFPPRFSGLQFPNYSSELNVNALELDDSALYLCASSLGGQGSPLHFGNGTRLTVT.

The CDR3 is CASSLAGGQGSGYTF. CDR3 coding DNA: TGTGCCAGCAGCTTAGCGGGAGGACAGGGGAGCGGCTACACCTTC. V and J are TRBV7-9 and TRBJ1-2, with TRBD1 matching 9 bases. The CDR3 runs to 15 residues. V gave up 0 bases and J gave up 8 bases; unmatched junction bases: 7. In germline, CDR1 is SEHNR, CDR2 FQNEAQ (reference sequence).

The chain employs TRBV2 and TRBJ1-4, with D tentatively TRBD1 (5 bases). The CDR3 spans 14 residues. Trimming took 8 bases from V and 0 from J, leaving 10 bases between them. CDR1 and CDR2 (germline): SNHLY, FYNNEI. The CDR3 sequence is CASSTGSTNEKLFF. CDR3 coding DNA: TGTGCCAGCTCTACAGGATCAACTAATGAAAAACTGTTTTTT.

The chain links TRBV27 to TRBJ2-3; TRBD2 aligns across 9 bases. The germline CDR1 and CDR2 sequences are MNHEY and SMNVEV (reference sequence). CDR3 length: 17 amino acids. V shed 3 bases and J 3 bases; nucleotides not matched to a gene: 10. The CDR3 reads CASSFRTSLAGTDTQYF. Written as DNA, the CDR3 is TGTGCCAGCAGTTTCCGAACCTCCCTAGCGGGAACAGATACGCAGTATTTT.

The V gene is TRBV5-4, the J gene TRBJ1-2; no clear D. Trimming cost V 3 bases and J 8 bases, with 17 bases left between them. The CDR3 runs to 14 residues. Germline CDR1 is SGHNT and CDR2 is YYREEE (reference sequence). The CDR3 DNA reads as TGTGCCAGCAGCTCAGAGTGGGGAGGCGACGGCTACACCTTC. Translating gives CASSSEWGGDGYTF. The whole variable domain, remainder taken from reference TRBV5-4 and TRBJ1-2, is ETGVTQSPTHLIKTRGQQVTLRCSSQSGHNTVSWYQQALGQGPQFIFQYYREEENGRGNFPPRFSGLQFPNYSSELNVNALELDDSALYLCASSSEWGGDGYTFGSGTRLTVV.

The rearrangement joins TRBV27 to TRBJ1-2, with 11 bases lining up with TRBD1. The junction had 9 bases not matched to a gene; V was cut back by 6 bases and J by 3 bases. Looked up from germline, CDR1 is MNHEY and CDR2 is SMNVEV (reference sequence). This CDR3 region has 16 residues. CDR3 sequence (DNA): TGTGCCAGCAGCTCCTGGACAGGGGGCGCCTACTATGGCTACACCTTC. Encoded protein: CASSSWTGGAYYGYTF.